The 29 T cell receptor beta chains presented below share a single source sample, sequenced in a study of T cell changes during pregnancy in multiple sclerosis. Assay: immunoSEQ multiplex PCR; the TCRdb copy retains only in-frame clones and omits some. The sample lists under 60,000 clones; approximately 90% were seen once. The input for sequencing was CD4+ T cells from peripheral blood mononuclear cells, taken after pregnancy. These receptors were obtained from a female donor with multiple sclerosis, enrolled in a pregnancy study.

This chain links TRBV6-5 with TRBJ1-2; 11 bases align to TRBD1. Germline V CDR1 and CDR2: MNHEY, SVGAGI. Trimming removed 8 bases from V and 4 bases from J; junction bases left unmatched: 9. The CDR3 contains 15 residues. The CDR3 nucleotides are TGTGCCAGCGGAACCGGGACAGGGGGTGGCTATGGCTACACCTTC. It specifies CASGTGTGGGYGYTF.

This clone was detected only once. V and J are TRBV7-9 and TRBJ1-1; TRBD1 matches 7 bases. Trimming cost V 6 bases and J 7 bases; bases outside gene matches: 11. The germline V gene has CDR1 SEHNR and CDR2 FQNEAQ (reference sequence). The CDR3 is made up of 14 amino acids. The chain's CDR3 is CASSVDPDRVEAFF. CDR3 in DNA: TGTGCCAGCAGTGTGGATCCCGACAGGGTTGAAGCTTTCTTT.

The chain recombines TRBV7-9 with TRBJ2-2; the D gene is possibly TRBD2 (5 bases). The germline gives CDR1 SEHNR, CDR2 FQNEAQ (reference sequence). The V end was cut by 7 bases, the J end by 5 bases, with 20 bases between. This CDR3 is 16 amino acids long. In DNA, the CDR3 is TGTGCCAGCACCCTCCGAAGCACCACGGGGACCGGGGAGCTGTTTTTT. Translated, it gives CASTLRSTTGTGELFF.

The chain employs TRBV27 and TRBJ1-1; possible D gene TRBD1, 6 bases. This CDR3 is built from 16 residues. The V end lost 5 bases, the J end lost 5 bases, and 21 bases lay between the germline ends. Germline V gene lookup returns CDR1 MNHEY and CDR2 SMNVEV (reference sequence). The CDR3 region is CASSPQRGGAVTEAFF. CDR3 sequence (DNA): TGTGCCAGCAGTCCACAAAGGGGGGGAGCCGTGACTGAAGCTTTCTTT.

V and J are TRBV11-2 and TRBJ1-1; D is possibly TRBD1 (6 bases). The CDR3 is 15 amino acids. Per the germline V gene, CDR1 is SGHAT and CDR2 is FQNNGV. Trimming took off 1 base at V and 5 bases at J, with 14 bases between the two ends. The CDR3 DNA sequence: TGTGCCAGCAGCTTAGCCCCACAGGGACGGACTGAAGCTTTCTTT. Translated, it gives CASSLAPQGRTEAFF.

This chain uses TRBV7-3 with TRBJ2-3; 11 bases agree with TRBD2. Germline V CDR1 and CDR2: SGHTA, FQGTGA. The CDR3 is 17 residues long. Trimming cost V 2 bases and J 2 bases; bases outside gene matches: 6. The CDR3 DNA is TGTGCCAGCAGCTTAGGTAGCGGGGGGGCCGTCACAGATACGCAGTATTTT. Translated, it gives CASSLGSGGAVTDTQYF.

The chain carries TRBV19 and TRBJ2-5, with D tentatively TRBD2 (7 bases). CDR3 length equals 14 residues. Deletions cut 7 bases from V and 5 bases from J, with 17 bases between. Germline CDR1 and CDR2: LNHDA and SQIVND (reference sequence). In DNA, the CDR3 is TGTGCCAGTATCGACCGGGGGGCAGGGGAGACCCAGTACTTC. This encodes CASIDRGAGETQYF.

A single count supports this clone. The rearrangement links TRBV6-6 to TRBJ2-5; D is perhaps TRBD1 (6 bases). The CDR3 totals 13 residues. V was trimmed by 7 bases and J by 2 bases, leaving 11 bases between them. Germline V CDR1 and CDR2: MNHNY, SVGAGI (reference sequence). The CDR3 DNA reads as TGTGCCAGCACCACCGGACAGCAAGAGACCCAGTACTTC. Translation: CASTTGQQETQYF.

The chain combines TRBV7-6 with TRBJ2-7; D remains ambiguous. This CDR3 comprises 14 residues. In germline, CDR1 is SGHVS, CDR2 FNYEAQ. Between the trimmed V and J ends, which lost 5 bases and 2 bases, there was a span of 13 bases. The CDR3: CASSPAPPAYEQYF. The CDR3 nucleotides read TGTGCCAGCAGCCCCGCCCCTCCGGCCTACGAGCAGTACTTC.

The V gene is TRBV29-1, the J gene TRBJ2-7; the match to TRBD1 covers 10 bases. The ends lost 6 bases at V and 3 bases at J; junction bases unmatched: 5. This CDR3 has 13 amino acids. Germline lookup yields CDR1 SQVTM and CDR2 ANQGSEA. CDR3 nucleotides: TGCAGCGTGCCGGGACAGGGGAACTACGAGCAGTACTTC. Amino acid sequence: CSVPGQGNYEQYF.

The sample holds one count of this clone. This chain joins TRBV19 and TRBJ1-5; the match to TRBD1 covers 8 bases. There are 14 residues in the CDR3. The J segment lost 7 bases and the V segment lost 1 base, leaving 3 bases of the junction unmatched. Looked up from germline, CDR1 is LNHDA and CDR2 is SQIVND (reference sequence). CDR3 residues: CASSIGGQAQPQHF. The DNA of the CDR3 is TGTGCCAGTAGTATAGGGGGACAGGCCCAGCCCCAGCATTTT.

This rearrangement joins TRBV9 to TRBJ1-1, with 7 bases that match TRBD1. V lost 3 bases and J lost 4; bases outside the gene matches: 9. Germline V gene sequence: CDR1 SGDLS, CDR2 YYNGEE. The CDR3 spans 15 residues. CDR3 bases: TGTGCCAGCAGCGCCCGGGAGGGGGCAGGCACTGAAGCTTTCTTT. Residues: CASSAREGAGTEAFF. Full variable domain (missing parts from reference TRBV9 and TRBJ1-1): DSGVTQTPKHLITATGQRVTLRCSPRSGDLSVYWYQQSLDQGLQFLIQYYNGEERAKGNILERFSAQQFPDLHSELNLSSLELGDSALYFCASSAREGAGTEAFFGQGTRLTVV.

The V gene is TRBV9, the J gene TRBJ1-5; no clear D. The CDR3 extends over 15 amino acids. Per the germline V gene, CDR1 is SGDLS and CDR2 is YYNGEE. The V end was cut by 0 bases, the J end by 4 bases, with 11 bases between. The CDR3 DNA follows: TGTGCCAGCAGCGTAGATCCGAGGTTGAATCAGCCCCAGCATTTT. Protein product: CASSVDPRLNQPQHF.

This chain links TRBV10-3 with TRBJ1-4, with a possible D match to TRBD1 (5 bases). CDR1 ENHRY and CDR2 SYGVKD come from the germline V gene. Trimming removed 4 bases from V and 6 bases from J, with 9 bases in between. This CDR3 comprises 13 residues. The CDR3 DNA is TGTGCCATCAGTGGTCAGACAGATGAAAAACTGTTTTTT. It is translated as CAISGQTDEKLFF.

This clone was detected a few times. The V and J genes are TRBV7-3 and TRBJ1-1; D gene unclear. V lost 1 base to trimming and J lost 0 bases, with 9 bases between them. The germline V gene has CDR1 SGHTA and CDR2 FQGTGA. The CDR3 consists of 15 residues. In DNA, the CDR3 is TGTGCCAGCAGCTTAAAGAGAGTAATGAACACTGAAGCTTTCTTT. Protein: CASSLKRVMNTEAFF.

The J gene is TRBJ2-3, the V gene TRBV19; possibly TRBD2 for D (7 bases). V lost 5 bases to trimming and J lost 1 base, with 19 bases between them. The CDR3 consists of 17 residues. Germline loops: CDR1 LNHDA, CDR2 SQIVND (reference sequence). CDR3 sequence: CASSFGGPGRGTDTQYF. The CDR3 DNA reads TGTGCCAGTAGTTTCGGGGGGCCGGGCAGGGGCACAGATACGCAGTATTTT.

The rearrangement uses TRBV27 and TRBJ1-2; TRBD1 agrees at 8 bases. Germline trimming cut 3 bases from V and 3 bases from J; bases unmatched to any gene: 9. Germline assignment: CDR1 MNHEY and CDR2 SMNVEV (reference sequence). CDR3 length: 16 residues. This CDR3 reads CASSFRSRGRDYGYTF. As DNA, the CDR3 is TGTGCCAGCAGTTTTCGTTCCAGGGGGCGGGACTATGGCTACACCTTC.

The V gene is TRBV6-6, the J gene TRBJ1-1, with D possibly matching TRBD1 (6 bases). With 2 bases removed from V and 4 bases from J, the gap between germline ends came to 8 bases. The CDR3 contains 13 residues. Germline assignment: CDR1 MNHNY and CDR2 SVGAGI (reference sequence). Here the CDR3 reads CASSYQGGTEAFF. CDR3 DNA: TGTGCCAGCAGTTACCAAGGGGGCACTGAAGCTTTCTTT.

The chain combines TRBV5-5 with TRBJ2-3; 13 nucleotides match TRBD2. Germline V CDR1 and CDR2: SGHKS, YYEKEE (reference sequence). V gave up 2 bases and J gave up 7 bases; unmatched junction bases: 7. CDR3 length equals 16 residues. The CDR3 here is CASSLGTSGATYTQYF. DNA for the CDR3: TGTGCCAGCAGCTTAGGGACTAGCGGGGCTACATATACGCAGTATTTT.

V usage is TRBV7-2 and J usage is TRBJ1-2, with D possibly being TRBD1 (5 bases). Trimming cost V 4 bases and J 2 bases, with 14 bases left between them. This CDR3 is built from 15 residues. Germline V gives CDR1 SGHTA, CDR2 FQGNSA. CDR3 sequence reads: CASSSSWAGNYGYTF. The CDR3 bases are TGTGCCAGCAGCTCCTCTTGGGCAGGGAACTATGGCTACACCTTC. The full variable domain, in which reference TRBV7-2 and TRBJ1-2 provide the parts outside the CDR3, is GAGVSQSPSNKVTEKGKDVELRCDPISGHTALYWYRQSLGQGLEFLIYFQGNSAPDKSGLPSDRFSAERTGGSVSTLTIQRTQQEDSAVYLCASSSSWAGNYGYTFGSGTRLTVV.

The chain carries TRBV9 and TRBJ1-2; TRBD1 aligns across 10 bases. The germline CDR1 and CDR2 sequences are SGDLS and YYNGEE. The CDR3 consists of 15 residues. V was clipped by 1 base and J by 3 bases; unmatched bases: 3. This chain's CDR3 is CASSVTGTGDYGYTF. In DNA form, the CDR3 reads TGTGCCAGCAGCGTAACTGGGACAGGGGACTATGGCTACACCTTC.

The V gene is TRBV5-4, the J gene TRBJ2-5; D uncertain. CDR3 size: 13 residues. V was shortened by 0 bases and J by 1 base, with 4 bases between the two germline ends. Germline values: CDR1 SGHNT, CDR2 YYREEE (reference sequence). The CDR3 coding sequence is TGTGCCAGCAGCTTGGCTCCCCAAGAGACCCAGTACTTC. Its translation: CASSLAPQETQYF.

The chain is built from TRBV30 and TRBJ2-7, with TRBD2 as a possible D gene (6 bases). CDR1 is GTSNPN and CDR2 is SVGIG in the germline V gene (reference sequence). V lost 1 base and J lost 0, with 16 bases in between. This CDR3 region has 16 residues. CDR3 bases: TGTGCCTGGAGTGGGGCGGGGCCCCCAAGCTCCTACGAGCAGTACTTC. Translated: CAWSGAGPPSSYEQYF. The whole variable domain, remainder taken from reference TRBV30 and TRBJ2-7, is SQTIHQWPATLVQPVGSPLSLECTVEGTSNPNLYWYRQAAGRGLQLLFYSVGIGQISSEVPQNLSASRPQDRQFILSSKKLLLSDSGFYLCAWSGAGPPSSYEQYFGPGTRLTVT.

The chain is built from TRBV6-1 and TRBJ1-4; no clear D. Germline lookup yields CDR1 MNHNS and CDR2 SASEGT. The CDR3 is made up of 13 amino acids. The V end was cut by 6 bases, the J end by 0 bases, with 5 bases between. CDR3 coding DNA: TGTGCCAGCAGACTTGCAACTAATGAAAAACTGTTTTTT. Translating gives CASRLATNEKLFF.

The chain links TRBV19 to TRBJ2-5; 7 bases line up with TRBD2. The CDR3 has 14 amino acids. CDR1 is LNHDA and CDR2 is SQIVND in the germline V gene (reference sequence). V trimming: 1 base; J trimming: 4 bases; junction bases outside the gene matches: 3. CDR3 nucleotides: TGTGCCAGTAGTATAGTTGGGGGGGGAGAGACCCAGTACTTC. This sequence encodes CASSIVGGGETQYF. Looking up the rest from reference TRBV19 and TRBJ2-5 gives the full variable domain: DGGITQSPKYLFRKEGQNVTLSCEQNLNHDAMYWYRQDPGQGLRLIYYSQIVNDFQKGDIAEGYSVSREKKESFPLTVTSAQKNPTAFYLCASSIVGGGETQYFGPGTRLLVL.

This chain uses TRBV18 with TRBJ1-4; no definite D call. In germline, CDR1 is KGHSH, CDR2 LQKENI. The CDR3 extends over 14 amino acids. V was cut by 2 bases and J by 0 bases, with 4 bases left in between. The CDR3 sequence: CASSPETTNEKLFF. CDR3 bases: TGTGCCAGCTCACCAGAGACAACTAATGAAAAACTGTTTTTT.

This chain joins TRBV6-1 and TRBJ2-5; a weak D match, TRBD2 (6 bases). Germline loops: CDR1 MNHNS, CDR2 SASEGT. The CDR3 is 13 amino acids. Trimming shortened V by 7 bases and J by 5 bases, and 14 bases separated the two germline ends. The DNA of the CDR3 is TGTGCCAGCAATCCGCTAGCGCCCGAGACCCAGTACTTC. Protein: CASNPLAPETQYF.

The chain has TRBV6-6 and TRBJ2-2; D is perhaps TRBD1 (6 bases). V was clipped by 6 bases and J by 9 bases, with 11 bases between them. This CDR3 comprises 12 residues. CDR1 and CDR2 (germline): MNHNY, SVGAGI (reference sequence). CDR3 nucleotide sequence: TGTGCCAGCAGGCGACAGGTGTGGGAGCTGTTTTTT. As protein: CASRRQVWELFF.

The chain uses TRBV6-6 and TRBJ2-5, with 8 bases that match TRBD2. The CDR3 contains 16 residues. The V and J ends lost 4 bases and 3 bases, in that order; junction bases with no gene match: 10. From germline, CDR1 is MNHNY and CDR2 SVGAGI (reference sequence). The CDR3 reads CASSWRTGGREETQYF. The CDR3 coding sequence is TGTGCCAGCAGTTGGCGAACGGGGGGGAGGGAAGAGACCCAGTACTTC.